This TCR beta chain was observed in a study of shared clonotypes between healthy human individuals. Study-level points and caveats: Larger estimated richness was generally recorded for naive subsets relative to memory subsets. Sampling used blood alone; tissue repertoires probably differ.

The V gene's germline CDR1 is LNHDA and CDR2 SQIVND (reference sequence). The ends were cut back, 10 bases at V and 12 bases at J, with 31 bases in the middle. This CDR3 has 16 residues. Some clones are missing from TCRdb's copy, which holds only in-frame ones; the method was immunoSEQ multiplex PCR. The data contain roughly 650,000 clones, about 97% of them seen just once; the ten biggest clones take up about 0.06%. This clone was observed a single time. The antigen remains unidentified. The chain recombines TRBV19 with TRBJ2-1; D possibly corresponds to TRBD2 (7 bases). This clonotype originated in a woman in her 30s in good health. Sequencing was carried out using naive CD4+ T cells sorted from blood. Stated subset: CD45RA+ positively selected. The CDR3 sequence: CATLGRGLRGNFGQFF. The CDR3 bases are TGTGCCACCTTAGGGAGGGGGTTGAGGGGAAACTTCGGGCAGTTCTTC.